This TCR beta chain was documented in a study of T cells in Graves' hyperthyroidism and ophthalmopathy. Per the germline V gene, CDR1 is SGHRS and CDR2 is YFSETQ. This CDR3 is built from 14 residues. V was clipped by 3 bases and J by 3 bases, with 10 bases between them. Authors of the study amplified TCR beta CDR3 regions from RNA transcripts. First-round RT-PCR with HTBI primers amplified the TCR CDR3 region. Using its own MiXCR run on the multiplex PCR reads, TCRdb lists one record per CDR3 protein. The sample holds 350,000 to 400,000 distinct CDR3 sequences, approximately 15% seen once. 9.5 to 10 ml fresh peripheral blood yielded the PBMCs. This clonotype was recorded many times.

V usage is TRBV5-1 and J usage is TRBJ1-5; the D gene is possibly TRBD1 (6 bases). The sequencing input was blood. The sequence derives from a woman in her twenties or thirties with Graves' hyperthyroidism. The CDR3 nucleotides are TGCGCCAGCAGCTCTGGGGGCGACAATCAGCCCCAGCATTTT. It encodes CASSSGGDNQPQHF.